Sequencing of this T cell receptor beta chain was carried out in a study of T cell changes during pregnancy in multiple sclerosis. Germline lookup yields CDR1 SGHNT and CDR2 YYREEE (reference sequence). This CDR3 has 19 amino acids. V trimming: 4 bases; J trimming: 1 base; junction bases outside the gene matches: 15. The method was immunoSEQ multiplex PCR; TCRdb's version includes in-frame clones alone and lacks a portion of them. The data hold some 81,000 clones, with 75% to 90% observed a single time. The TCR sequence derives from a female donor with multiple sclerosis, enrolled in a pregnancy study. The input for sequencing was peripheral blood, taken before pregnancy. V is TRBV5-4 and J is TRBJ2-4; 9 bases line up with TRBD1. The CDR3 bases are TGTGCCAGCAGCGGCGGGAACAGGGGGCCCTCGGGGGCCAAAAACATTCAGTACTTC. This translates into CASSGGNRGPSGAKNIQYF.